These 11 T cell receptor beta chains came from one sample sequenced in a study of T-cell reconstitution after alpha-beta-depleted transplantation in children. Researchers prepared the TCRbeta library using unique molecular identifiers, the study reports. TCRdb re-called the PCR reads through MiXCR, storing one row per CDR3 protein. The sample has approximately 490,000 distinct CDR3 sequences; over 9.5% are singletons. The starting material was PBMCs, obtained before TCRalphabeta/CD19-depleted stem cell transplant. The receptors were sampled from a child aged 2 to 15 with inherited bone marrow failure, due to receive a stem cell transplant.

This clonotype came up many times. CDR3 DNA: TGTGCCAGCAGCTTAGGGGTGATCGGGGGAGCCTTTAATTCACCCCTCCACTTT. Translation: CASSLGVIGGAFNSPLHF. The gene calls are TRBV11-3 and TRBJ1-6; perhaps TRBD1 as D (5 bases). Trimming took 1 base from V and 6 from J, leaving 19 bases between them. CDR1 SGHNT and CDR2 YENEEA come from the germline V gene. The CDR3 is 18 residues long.

This clonotype was recorded at least ten times. J is TRBJ2-1 and V is TRBV11-2; 8 nucleotides line up with TRBD1. The CDR3 consists of 14 residues. Losses at the gene ends were 5 bases for V and 6 bases for J; bases not matched to a gene: 6. The germline V gene has CDR1 SGHAT and CDR2 FQNNGV. This chain's CDR3 is CASSLRDRRNEQFF. DNA for the CDR3: TGTGCCAGCAGCCTCCGGGACAGGCGCAATGAGCAGTTCTTC.

This clonotype was seen repeatedly, ten times or more. The chain couples TRBV19 to TRBJ2-2; no definite D call. This CDR3 contains 14 residues. The V end was cut by 1 base, the J end by 4 bases, with 7 bases between. Germline CDR1 is LNHDA and CDR2 is SQIVND (reference sequence). CDR3 in amino acids: CASSIGIGTGELFF. The CDR3 DNA reads as TGTGCCAGTAGTATAGGGATCGGCACCGGGGAGCTGTTTTTT.

The V call is TRBV7-9, the J call TRBJ1-2; 9 bases line up with TRBD1. The V and J ends lost 5 bases and 7 bases, in that order; junction bases with no gene match: 11. The CDR3 covers 15 residues. CDR1 is SEHNR, CDR2 FQNEAQ, per germline (reference sequence). CDR3 bases: TGTGCCAGCAGCCTCCTTTATGGGACAGGGACTGGCTACACCTTC. Protein product: CASSLLYGTGTGYTF.

This clonotype was counted a few times. V usage is TRBV19 and J usage is TRBJ2-7; perhaps D is TRBD1 or TRBD2 (5 bases each). This CDR3 contains 17 residues. With 3 bases removed from V and 7 bases from J, the gap between germline ends came to 25 bases. Germline CDR1 reads LNHDA; CDR2 reads SQIVND (reference sequence). CDR3 amino acids: CASSILPRGAVSWEQYF. The CDR3 region has the DNA TGTGCCAGTAGTATCCTCCCCCGAGGGGCGGTCTCCTGGGAGCAGTACTTC.

This clonotype was counted a few times. V is TRBV28 and J is TRBJ2-1; 7 bases fit TRBD1. CDR3 length: 14 residues. With V trimmed by 6 bases and J by 7 bases, 9 bases remained unmatched. Germline assignment: CDR1 MDHEN and CDR2 SYDVKM. The CDR3 nucleotides are TGTGCCAGCAGGTCCCCGGGACAGCAAAATGAGCAGTTCTTC. It codes for CASRSPGQQNEQFF.

The table lists this clonotype with many counts. This chain links TRBV6-2 or TRBV6-3 with TRBJ2-3; 7 positions match TRBD2. CDR1 is MNHEY, CDR2 SVGEGT, per germline. The CDR3 runs 15 residues. The ends lost 6 bases at V and 4 bases at J; junction bases unmatched: 10. The CDR3 nucleotides read TGTGCCAGCAGACTGACTAGCTCGGCCCCAGATACGCAGTATTTT. It is translated as CASRLTSSAPDTQYF.

This clonotype was seen at least ten times. The chain recombines TRBV7-9 with TRBJ1-1, with D unresolved. Per the germline V gene, CDR1 is SEHNR and CDR2 is FQNEAQ (reference sequence). Trimming pared 2 bases from V and 1 base from J, leaving 14 bases between. This CDR3 comprises 16 residues. This CDR3 is CASSLTFNGGNTEAFF. The CDR3 DNA reads as TGTGCCAGCAGCTTAACCTTTAATGGAGGGAACACTGAAGCTTTCTTT. The full variable domain, rest sourced from reference TRBV7-9 and TRBJ1-1, is DTGVSQNPRHKITKRGQNVTFRCDPISEHNRLYWYRQTLGQGPEFLTYFQNEAQLEKSRLLSDRFSAERPKGSFSTLEIQRTEQGDSAMYLCASSLTFNGGNTEAFFGQGTRLTVV.

This clonotype was observed at least ten times. This chain connects TRBV7-9 to TRBJ2-2; D is uncertain. V lost 5 bases, J lost 6 bases, and 1 base lay in between. CDR3 length: 10 residues. Germline V CDR1 and CDR2: SEHNR, FQNEAQ (reference sequence). The CDR3 nucleotides read TGTGCCAGCAGCCCCGGGGAGCTGTTTTTT. Protein: CASSPGELFF.

This clonotype has a count of ten or more. The genes are TRBV20-1 and TRBJ2-1; possible D gene TRBD2, 5 bases. Germline CDR1 and CDR2: DFQATT and SNEGSKA (reference sequence). The CDR3 loop spans 16 amino acids. Deletions cut 5 bases from V and 0 bases from J, with 17 bases between. CDR3 nucleotide sequence: TGCAGTGCTCCAAAAACCGGACTGCCCTCCTACAATGAGCAGTTCTTC. Translated, it gives CSAPKTGLPSYNEQFF.

The rearrangement links TRBV4-1 to TRBJ1-1; TRBD1 matches at 9 bases. The V gene end was trimmed by 1 base and the J gene end by 1 base; junction bases not matched to a gene: 4. The germline CDR1 and CDR2 sequences are MGHRA and YSYEKL. This CDR3 has 16 amino acids. CDR3 residues: CASSQVGGQGNTEAFF. In DNA, the CDR3 is TGCGCCAGCAGCCAAGTAGGGGGACAGGGGAACACTGAAGCTTTCTTT.